This T cell receptor (beta chain) was sequenced in a study of cytomegalovirus exposure and HLA in healthy donors. CDR3 length equals 13 residues. V lost 6 bases and J lost 1, with 9 bases in between. Germline loops: CDR1 ENHRY, CDR2 SYGVKD. General observations from the study: Information on immune exposure was restricted to one variable (CMV serostatus). Based on reports, TCR beta sequences accurately predicted HLA-A and HLA-B alleles for most subjects.

13 Jbeta primers and 60 Vbeta primers were used for the PCR. Here immunoSEQ multiplex PCR was the method, and the copy in TCRdb shows in-frame clones only, minus some. Here the sample spans hundreds of thousands of clones, about 87% being singletons. To note about this clone: Its antigen is unidentified. Other DNA variants within this sample encode the same CDR3.

The sample taken for sequencing was PBMCs. This chain connects TRBV10-3 to TRBJ1-1; D unresolved. The clonotype was recovered from a woman aged 18-29 years in good health and CMV-seronegative. This CDR3 is CAISPTGNTEAFF. The CDR3 DNA follows: TGTGCCATCAGCCCGACGGGGAACACTGAAGCTTTCTTT.